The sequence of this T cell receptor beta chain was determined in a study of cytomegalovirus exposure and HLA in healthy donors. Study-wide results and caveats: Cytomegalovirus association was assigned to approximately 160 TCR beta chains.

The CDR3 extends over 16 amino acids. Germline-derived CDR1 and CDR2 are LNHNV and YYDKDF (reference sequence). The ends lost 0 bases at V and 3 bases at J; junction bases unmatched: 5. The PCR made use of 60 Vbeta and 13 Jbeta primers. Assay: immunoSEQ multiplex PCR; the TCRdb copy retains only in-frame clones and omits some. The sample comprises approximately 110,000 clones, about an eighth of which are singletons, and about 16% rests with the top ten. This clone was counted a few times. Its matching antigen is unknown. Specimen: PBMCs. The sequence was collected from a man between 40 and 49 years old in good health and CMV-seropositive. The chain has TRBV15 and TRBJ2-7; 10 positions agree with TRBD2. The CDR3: CATSRDPLAGVYEQYF. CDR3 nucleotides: TGTGCCACCAGCAGAGATCCCCTAGCGGGGGTCTACGAGCAGTACTTC.